This TCR beta chain was recovered during a study of blood T cell repertoires in COVID-19. Study-wide background: Samples taken during acute and convalescent COVID-19 were collected in the United States, Italy and Spain. Nucleic acid was either cDNA or gDNA, and it came from T cells, B-cell-depleted T cells, or PBMCs.

CDR1 is LNHNV and CDR2 is YYDKDF in the germline V gene (reference sequence). This CDR3 is 17 amino acids long. V trimming: 5 bases; J trimming: 0 bases; junction bases outside the gene matches: 10. Per the study methods: Reference gene primer amplification gave nucleated cell count estimates. This table comes from immunoSEQ multiplex PCR, and its TCRdb copy is limited to in-frame clones, with some not included. V, J and clone size were drawn from that table, and D and trimming were deduced from the DNA. The sample yields approximately 110,000 clones, 88% seen once. This clonotype was sampled from a woman aged 50 to 65 with active or convalescent COVID-19. The sequencing sample was made of peripheral blood. The chain recombines TRBV15 with TRBJ1-5, with 7 bases aligning to TRBD1. The CDR3 loop is CATSGRRGRDSNQPQHF. The CDR3 region has the DNA TGTGCCACCAGCGGGAGGAGGGGGCGAGATAGCAATCAGCCCCAGCATTTT. The variable domain in full, completed from reference TRBV15 and TRBJ1-5, reads DAMVIQNPRYQVTQFGKPVTLSCSQTLNHNVMYWYQQKSSQAPKLLFHYYDKDFNNEADTPDNFQSRRPNTSFCFLDIRSPGLGDTAMYLCATSGRRGRDSNQPQHFGDGTRLSIL.